Described below is a single T cell receptor beta chain sequence and its context. What it recognizes is unknown. The sample belongs to a study of graft-versus-host responses after intestinal transplantation. Looking at the study overall: Following induction with anti-thymocyte globulin, all recipients were given tacrolimus and steroids for two to three years. Study findings and constraints: Early after transplant, HvG clones declined as circulating GvH clones peaked. Subjects displaying graft-donor T cell macrochimerism possessed elevated graft-versus-host to host-versus-graft clonal ratios inside allografts. GvH clones appeared in recipient marrow, some first in ileum or blood.

J gave up 2 bases and V 3 bases, and 10 bases lay outside the gene matches. This CDR3 contains 17 residues. Per germline, CDR1 SGDLS and CDR2 YYNGEE. TCRdb keeps only in-frame clones here, not all; method: immunoSEQ multiplex PCR. The profile covers almost 85,000 clones, with 91% appearing a single time and roughly 0.1% taken by the ten largest. J is TRBJ2-3 and V is TRBV9; 9 positions match TRBD2. Sequenced here: unstimulated CD4+ T cells sorted from spleen or lymph node cells, sampled before intestinal transplant. The receptor comes from a human donor who received an intestinal transplant. CDR3 nucleotide sequence: TGTGCCAGCAGCGCCGGGTTGAGCGGGGGGTACACAGATACGCAGTATTTT. This sequence encodes CASSAGLSGGYTDTQYF.